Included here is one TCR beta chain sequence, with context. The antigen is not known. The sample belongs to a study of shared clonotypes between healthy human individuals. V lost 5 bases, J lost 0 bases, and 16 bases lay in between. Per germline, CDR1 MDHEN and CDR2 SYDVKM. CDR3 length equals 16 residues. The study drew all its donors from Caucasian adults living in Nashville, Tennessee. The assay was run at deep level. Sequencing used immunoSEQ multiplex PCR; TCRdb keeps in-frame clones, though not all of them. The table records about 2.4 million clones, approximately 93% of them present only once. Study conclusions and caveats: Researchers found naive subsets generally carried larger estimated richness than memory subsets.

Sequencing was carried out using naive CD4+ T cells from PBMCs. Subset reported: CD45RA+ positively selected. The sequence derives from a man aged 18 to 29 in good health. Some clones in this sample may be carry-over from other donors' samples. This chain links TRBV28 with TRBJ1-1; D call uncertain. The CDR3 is CASSLAPLRVNTEAFF. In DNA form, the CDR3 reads TGTGCCAGCAGTCTAGCCCCTCTAAGGGTGAACACTGAAGCTTTCTTT.